This T cell receptor (beta chain) was obtained from a study of beta chain features in type 1 diabetes. The CDR3 consists of 12 residues. V was trimmed by 4 bases and J by 7 bases, leaving 11 bases between them. Germline V gene sequence: CDR1 SQVTM, CDR2 ANQGSEA. This clone was found a few times. As every portion of the isolated RNA was reverse transcribed, the sequencing read expressed TCRB transcripts. Naive, central memory and regulatory T cell samples yielded around 3.5 million reads on average. Here immunoSEQ multiplex PCR was the method, and the copy in TCRdb shows in-frame clones only, minus some. The sample contains around 430,000 clones, 30% of which appear only once.

The sequenced material came from naive CD4+ T cells from blood. This chain links TRBV29-1 with TRBJ2-1; either TRBD1 or TRBD2 may supply D (5 bases each). The receptor's source is a man aged 18 to 30 in good health. Here the CDR3 DNA reads TGCAGCGTTGCCTACAGGAGGAATGAGCAGTTCTTC. Translated: CSVAYRRNEQFF.